Shown below are 25 T cell receptor beta chains from a single sample sequenced in a study of T cell responses to AZD1222 COVID-19 vaccine. Some clones are missing from TCRdb's copy, which holds only in-frame ones; the method was immunoSEQ multiplex PCR. The sample carries about 100,000 clones, 87% recorded once. The sample consisted of peripheral blood, taken on day 0 of AZD1222 vaccination. The receptors derive from an adult in good health.

CDR3 coding DNA: TGCGCCAGCAGCCCGCGGACAGGGTCAAACTACGAGCAGTACTTC. Protein: CASSPRTGSNYEQYF. J is TRBJ2-7 and V is TRBV4-1, with 8 positions matching TRBD1. The CDR3 length is 15 residues. The V segment lost 4 bases and the J segment 3 bases; nucleotides outside the gene matches: 8. Germline lookup yields CDR1 MGHRA and CDR2 YSYEKL.

This chain links TRBV6-5 with TRBJ1-5; 7 nucleotides align to TRBD1. This CDR3 region has 14 residues. Germline V gives CDR1 MNHEY, CDR2 SVGAGI. With 7 bases clipped from V and 5 bases from J, the junction kept 8 bases outside the gene matches. In DNA, the CDR3 is TGTGCCAGCACCACCGGGACAGTTTATCAGCCCCAGCATTTT. Its protein is CASTTGTVYQPQHF.

This chain joins TRBV4-1 and TRBJ2-7, with D maybe TRBD2 (6 bases). The germline CDR1 and CDR2 sequences are MGHRA and YSYEKL. The ends were cut back, 1 base at V and 5 bases at J, with 18 bases in the middle. The CDR3 has 16 amino acids. The CDR3, as DNA: TGCGCCAGCAGCCAAGGCTCCAGGGAAACGGGGGACGAGCAGTACTTC. This codes for CASSQGSRETGDEQYF.

V usage is TRBV18 and J usage is TRBJ1-4; TRBD1 might be the D (6 bases). The germline V and J ends were trimmed by 3 bases and 7 bases, with 12 bases remaining between them. CDR1 is KGHSH and CDR2 is LQKENI in the germline V gene. This CDR3 comprises 14 residues. The CDR3 DNA is TGTGCCAGCTCACCGGGGGCGCAGGGTGAAAAACTGTTTTTT. Translated: CASSPGAQGEKLFF.

J is TRBJ1-4 and V is TRBV18; no clear D. Germline CDR1 reads KGHSH; CDR2 reads LQKENI. The CDR3 sequence is 13 residues long. Trimming left V 5 bases short and J 6 bases short, with 10 bases between. This CDR3 reads CASSRATDEKLFF. The CDR3 DNA sequence: TGTGCCAGCTCAAGAGCGACGGATGAAAAACTGTTTTTT.

The rearrangement uses TRBV20-1 and TRBJ2-3, with D perhaps matching TRBD2 (6 bases). Trimming left V 3 bases short and J 7 bases short, with 17 bases between. CDR1 and CDR2 (germline): DFQATT, SNEGSKA (reference sequence). This CDR3 spans 14 amino acids. The CDR3 is CSASWAVGGNTQYF. The DNA of the CDR3 is TGCAGTGCTAGTTGGGCAGTCGGGGGTAATACGCAGTATTTT.

The chain joins TRBV5-1 to TRBJ2-3; D is undetermined. This CDR3 spans 13 amino acids. The germline CDR1 and CDR2 sequences are SGHRS and YFSETQ. V lost 4 bases and J lost 0, with 6 bases in between. In DNA, the CDR3 is TGCGCCAGCAGCCGCAGTAGCACAGATACGCAGTATTTT. It encodes CASSRSSTDTQYF.

The rearrangement links TRBV10-3 to TRBJ1-3, with D unresolved. The germline V and J ends were trimmed by 6 bases and 0 bases, with 9 bases remaining between them. Germline lookup yields CDR1 ENHRY and CDR2 SYGVKD. The CDR3 loop spans 14 amino acids. CDR3 nucleotide sequence: TGTGCCATCAGGGAGACGGACTCTGGAAACACCATATATTTT. Its protein product is CAIRETDSGNTIYF.

The J gene is TRBJ2-5, the V gene TRBV24-1; unclear D gene. The CDR3 spans 15 residues. Per the germline V gene, CDR1 is KGHDR and CDR2 is SFDVKD. Trimming removed 4 bases at V and 1 base at J, with 12 bases between. The CDR3 loop reads CATSEPTRRQETQYF. Written as DNA, the CDR3 is TGTGCCACCAGTGAGCCCACCAGGCGCCAAGAGACCCAGTACTTC.

The gene calls are TRBV5-6 and TRBJ1-5; TRBD1 aligns across 8 bases. Germline CDR1 is SGHDT and CDR2 is YYEEEE. With V trimmed by 4 bases and J by 5 bases, 5 bases remained unmatched. The CDR3 extends over 14 amino acids. This CDR3 reads CASSKGQGYQPQHF. In DNA form, the CDR3 reads TGTGCCAGCAGCAAAGGACAGGGATATCAGCCCCAGCATTTT.

The V call is TRBV28, the J call TRBJ2-1, with D maybe TRBD1 (6 bases). CDR1 is MDHEN and CDR2 is SYDVKM in the germline V gene. V was shortened by 5 bases and J by 3 bases, with 11 bases between the two germline ends. This CDR3 has 14 amino acids. CDR3: CASSHDRFYNEQFF. CDR3 in DNA: TGTGCCAGCAGTCACGACAGGTTCTACAATGAGCAGTTCTTC.

V and J are TRBV18 and TRBJ1-6, with D perhaps matching TRBD1 (5 bases). The CDR3 loop spans 15 amino acids. V was clipped by 3 bases and J by 11 bases, with 17 bases between them. Germline assignment: CDR1 KGHSH and CDR2 LQKENI. The CDR3 DNA reads TGTGCCAGCTCACCTGGGGCGCAGGGTGGTCCACCCCTCCACTTT. Its translation: CASSPGAQGGPPLHF.

This chain uses TRBV9 with TRBJ2-1; D might be TRBD2 (6 bases). This CDR3 is 14 amino acids long. V shed 0 bases and J shed 7 bases, with 11 bases lying between them. In germline, CDR1 is SGDLS, CDR2 YYNGEE. CDR3 in DNA: TGTGCCAGCAGCGTAGGAGAGGGGAGGAATGAGCAGTTCTTC. As protein: CASSVGEGRNEQFF.

This chain uses TRBV19 with TRBJ2-1; D gene ambiguous. The V end lost 5 bases, the J end lost 1 base, and 9 bases lay between the germline ends. CDR3 size: 14 residues. Germline V gives CDR1 LNHDA, CDR2 SQIVND (reference sequence). CDR3 sequence: CASSPFWSYNEQFF. CDR3 sequence (DNA): TGTGCCAGTAGTCCCTTCTGGTCCTACAATGAGCAGTTCTTC.

This sequence joins TRBV7-4 and TRBJ1-3; 7 positions agree with TRBD1. CDR3 length: 20 amino acids. Germline V gene data show CDR1 as SGHVT and CDR2 as SQSDAQ. V shed 8 bases, J shed 7 bases, and the junction held 29 bases outside the gene matches. The CDR3 DNA reads as TGTGCCAGCTCCTCAGTTCCCCGTCGGTTTGACAGGGCATTGTTTAACACCATATATTTT. Translated, it gives CASSSVPRRFDRALFNTIYF.

The V call is TRBV6-2 or TRBV6-3, the J call TRBJ1-2; D perhaps matches TRBD1 (5 bases). CDR3 length: 18 amino acids. Germline values: CDR1 MNHEY, CDR2 SVGEGT. Trimming shortened V by 0 bases and J by 4 bases, and 21 bases separated the two germline ends. CDR3: CASSYSPLTGKGRYGYTF. The CDR3 coding sequence is TGTGCCAGCAGTTACTCACCCCTCACAGGTAAAGGACGCTATGGCTACACCTTC.

This rearrangement joins TRBV9 to TRBJ1-2; 7 bases fit TRBD1. J gave up 3 bases and V 3 bases, and 8 bases lay outside the gene matches. This CDR3 comprises 15 residues. Looked up from germline, CDR1 is SGDLS and CDR2 is YYNGEE. The CDR3 nucleotides are TGTGCCAGCAGCGCAGGAGGCGGGACAGACTATGGCTACACCTTC. Translated, it gives CASSAGGGTDYGYTF.

This chain joins TRBV7-9 and TRBJ2-7; the D gene is possibly TRBD2 (5 bases). Germline CDR1 reads SEHNR; CDR2 reads FQNEAQ (reference sequence). The CDR3 runs to 14 residues. V was shortened by 8 bases and J by 2 bases, with 16 bases between the two germline ends. The CDR3 region is CASAPVGVTYEQYF. The CDR3 DNA sequence: TGTGCCAGCGCCCCCGTGGGAGTGACCTACGAGCAGTACTTC.

V usage is TRBV9 and J usage is TRBJ1-4, with D perhaps matching TRBD1 (5 bases). Germline-derived CDR1 and CDR2 are SGDLS and YYNGEE. CDR3 length: 13 amino acids. Deletions cut 3 bases from V and 13 bases from J, with 16 bases between. CDR3 coding DNA: TGTGCCAGCAGCGGACGGCAGGGCCACGTACTGTTTTTT. As protein: CASSGRQGHVLFF. The full variable domain, its missing parts supplied by reference TRBV9 and TRBJ1-4, is DSGVTQTPKHLITATGQRVTLRCSPRSGDLSVYWYQQSLDQGLQFLIQYYNGEERAKGNILERFSAQQFPDLHSELNLSSLELGDSALYFCASSGRQGHVLFFGSGTQLSVL.

Only a few counts were recorded for this clone. The rearrangement joins TRBV7-2 to TRBJ2-5; a weak D match, TRBD2 (5 bases). The germline V and J ends were trimmed by 0 bases and 7 bases, with 18 bases remaining between them. The germline gives CDR1 SGHTA, CDR2 FQGNSA. The length of the CDR3 is 16 residues. In DNA, the CDR3 is TGTGCCAGCAGCTTAGCGGGAGACTCCGGTTCGAGGACCCAGTACTTC. It encodes CASSLAGDSGSRTQYF.

A few counts support this clone. V gene TRBV2 combines with J gene TRBJ1-2, with unresolved D. V lost 11 bases to trimming and J lost 7 bases, with 20 bases between them. The germline CDR1 and CDR2 sequences are SNHLY and FYNNEI. CDR3 length: 13 amino acids. The CDR3 here is CARRRRYYAGYTF. In DNA form, the CDR3 reads TGTGCCCGCCGACGGAGGTATTACGCTGGCTACACCTTC.

The gene calls are TRBV4-1 and TRBJ2-2; D gene unclear. Trimming shortened V by 1 base and J by 4 bases, and 10 bases separated the two germline ends. CDR1 and CDR2 from the germline V gene are MGHRA and YSYEKL. CDR3 length equals 15 residues. The CDR3 here is CASSQGQVFTGELFF. The CDR3 DNA reads as TGCGCCAGCAGCCAAGGCCAAGTATTCACCGGGGAGCTGTTTTTT.

The V gene is TRBV19, the J gene TRBJ2-5; D may be TRBD2 (6 bases). This CDR3 has 14 residues. Germline V gene data show CDR1 as LNHDA and CDR2 as SQIVND (reference sequence). The V gene lost 3 bases and the J gene lost 1 base, with 9 bases spanning the gap. CDR3 nucleotides: TGTGCCAGTAGTATCCCGGGAGTCCAAGAGACCCAGTACTTC. This codes for CASSIPGVQETQYF.

The rearrangement joins TRBV7-9 to TRBJ1-4; 8 bases map to TRBD1. This CDR3 has 15 residues. Looked up from germline, CDR1 is SEHNR and CDR2 is FQNEAQ (reference sequence). V lost 4 bases to trimming and J lost 8 bases; unmatched junction nucleotides: 9. CDR3 nucleotide sequence: TGTGCCAGCAGCTCCGGACAGGGCCCTAGGGAAAAACTGTTTTTT. Protein: CASSSGQGPREKLFF.

The rearrangement links TRBV19 to TRBJ2-7; D gene unclear. The CDR3 has 12 amino acids. V lost 9 bases and J lost 9, with 18 bases in between. CDR1 is LNHDA and CDR2 is SQIVND in the germline V gene (reference sequence). CDR3 sequence reads: CARFDWYERQYF. In DNA form, the CDR3 reads TGTGCCAGATTCGACTGGTATGAGCGGCAGTACTTC. The variable domain in full, completed from reference TRBV19 and TRBJ2-7, reads DGGITQSPKYLFRKEGQNVTLSCEQNLNHDAMYWYRQDPGQGLRLIYYSQIVNDFQKGDIAEGYSVSREKKESFPLTVTSAQKNPTAFYLCARFDWYERQYFGPGTRLTVT.